This T cell receptor beta chain appears in the sequencing data of a study of glioma-infiltrating T cells after dendritic cell vaccination. Overall study: Autologous tumor lysate was loaded overnight onto monocyte-derived dendritic cells grown approximately seven days with IL-4 and GM-CSF.

Overall study findings and caveats: Few patients contributed both blood and tumor specimens.

Germline CDR1 reads SGHRS; CDR2 reads YFSETQ. The CDR3 sequence is 14 residues long. The germline V and J ends were trimmed by 4 bases and 1 base, with 11 bases remaining between them. Points on this clone: The antigen is not known.

Clones were read by immunoSEQ multiplex PCR, and TCRdb kept only the in-frame ones, dropping some. Among 85,000 to 100,000 clones, about 85% were seen once, and the ten largest hold about 5%. Time point meaning: after dendritic cell vaccination, including at tumor progression/relapse. The rearrangement joins TRBV5-1 to TRBJ2-5, with a possible D match to TRBD2 (5 bases). The TCR was taken from a human donor with glioblastoma. Sequencing used blood, obtained after dendritic cell vaccination. The CDR3, as DNA: TGCGCCAGCAGCGAACCGGGGTCCCAAGAGACCCAGTACTTC. It yields the protein CASSEPGSQETQYF.